These 12 T cell receptor beta chains were all obtained from the same sample, sequenced in a study of T cells in Graves' hyperthyroidism and ophthalmopathy. Using RNA transcripts as the source, TCR beta CDR3 regions were amplified. Carried out on the TCR CDR3, a first-round RT-PCR used the HTBI primer set. TCRdb reprocessed the multiplex PCR reads via MiXCR and lists one record per CDR3 protein. The table includes hundreds of thousands of distinct CDR3 sequences, 13% to 15% detected once. The source material was blood. All receptors come from a woman aged 18-35 years with Graves' hyperthyroidism.

In its sample, this clonotype was seen many times. This sequence joins TRBV28 and TRBJ1-5, with D perhaps TRBD1 (5 bases). CDR1 and CDR2 from the germline V gene are MDHEN and SYDVKM. This CDR3 has 13 amino acids. V lost 8 bases and J 7 bases, leaving 15 bases between the germline ends. In DNA form, the CDR3 reads TGTGCCAGCGGGGGAGGGATCGGGCAGCCCCAGCATTTT. It codes for CASGGGIGQPQHF. The complete variable domain, with remaining parts taken from reference TRBV28 and TRBJ1-5, reads DVKVTQSSRYLVKRTGEKVFLECVQDMDHENMFWYRQDPGLGLRLIYFSYDVKMKEKGDIPEGYSVSREKKERFSLILESASTNQTSMYLCASGGGIGQPQHFGDGTRLSIL.

The chain combines TRBV30 with TRBJ2-7; no firm D call. The length of the CDR3 is 15 residues. V shed 4 bases and J shed 2 bases, with 18 bases lying between them. Looked up from germline, CDR1 is GTSNPN and CDR2 is SVGIG (reference sequence). The CDR3 sequence is CAWTPHRVPPYEQYF. CDR3 nucleotide sequence: TGTGCCTGGACCCCGCATCGAGTACCTCCCTACGAGCAGTACTTC.

This clonotype occurred a few times. CDR3 loop: CASGRNSEKLFF. The CDR3 DNA reads as TGTGCCAGCGGGCGCAACAGTGAAAAACTGTTTTTT. The V and J genes are TRBV2 and TRBJ1-4; D gene ambiguous. The CDR3 is made up of 12 amino acids. Trimming left V 8 bases short and J 7 bases short, with 11 bases between. Germline lookup yields CDR1 SNHLY and CDR2 FYNNEI. The full variable domain, completed using reference TRBV2 and TRBJ1-4, is EPEVTQTPSHQVTQMGQEVILRCVPISNHLYFYWYRQILGQKVEFLVSFYNNEISEKSEIFDDQFSVERPDGSNFTLKIRSTKLEDSAMYFCASGRNSEKLFFGSGTQLSVL.

The chain has TRBV29-1 and TRBJ1-2, with 9 nucleotides matching TRBD1. Germline V CDR1 and CDR2: SQVTM, ANQGSEA. CDR3 length: 15 amino acids. Trimming at V came to 4 bases and at J to 4 bases, leaving 10 bases not matched to a gene. DNA for the CDR3: TGCAGCGTTGTATGGGGACAGGGTTTATCCTATGGCTACACCTTC. Translating gives CSVVWGQGLSYGYTF.

This clonotype was detected many times. The chain uses TRBV5-1 and TRBJ1-2; 7 bases align to TRBD1. The germline V gene encodes CDR1 SGHRS and CDR2 YFSETQ. There are 16 residues in the CDR3. The trim removed 4 bases at V and 4 bases at J, leaving 13 bases unmatched. The CDR3 loop is CASSPSSNGDSYGYTF. Here the CDR3 DNA reads TGCGCCAGCAGCCCATCCTCGAACGGGGACAGCTATGGCTACACCTTC. Complete variable domain (other parts from reference TRBV5-1 and TRBJ1-2): KAGVTQTPRYLIKTRGQQVTLSCSPISGHRSVSWYQQTPGQGLQFLFEYFSETQRNKGNFPGRFSGRQFSNSRSEMNVSTLELGDSALYLCASSPSSNGDSYGYTFGSGTRLTVV.

This clonotype was seen a few times. V usage is TRBV12-3 or TRBV12-4 and J usage is TRBJ2-1; the D gene could be TRBD1 or TRBD2 (6 bases each). Trimming left V 3 bases short and J 7 bases short, with 19 bases between. The CDR3 totals 16 residues. DNA for the CDR3: TGTGCCAGCAGTTTTTGGGGGGCCTTCTACCTAAATGAGCAGTTCTTC. Translating it yields CASSFWGAFYLNEQFF.

This clonotype appeared many times. This rearrangement joins TRBV7-8 to TRBJ2-3, with 13 bases fitting TRBD2. The CDR3 runs to 17 residues. Germline CDR1 and CDR2: SGHVS and FQNEAQ. V lost 2 bases, J lost 7 bases, and 9 bases stayed unmatched. The chain's CDR3 is CASSLKGLAGVAHTQYF. DNA of the CDR3: TGTGCCAGCAGCTTAAAAGGACTAGCGGGGGTAGCGCATACGCAGTATTTT.

The chain recombines TRBV6-5 with TRBJ1-1; D may be TRBD1 (5 bases). Germline V lookup: CDR1 MNHEY, CDR2 SVGAGI. V lost 4 bases, J lost 5 bases, and 20 bases lay in between. The CDR3 consists of 16 residues. CDR3 sequence reads: CASSLAGLGVRTEAFF. The CDR3 DNA reads as TGTGCCAGCAGTTTGGCAGGGCTGGGTGTAAGGACTGAAGCTTTCTTT.

This clonotype came up many times. The rearrangement uses TRBV10-3 and TRBJ2-7, with D tentatively TRBD1 (6 bases). Germline V lookup: CDR1 ENHRY, CDR2 SYGVKD. CDR3 length: 12 residues. V gave up 3 bases and J gave up 4 bases, with 7 bases separating them. Written as DNA, the CDR3 is TGTGCCATCAGTGAACAGGGATACGAGCAGTACTTC. Encoded protein: CAISEQGYEQYF.

This clonotype was picked up a small number of times. The rearrangement links TRBV4-3 to TRBJ1-1; D is unclear. CDR3 length: 16 residues. The ends were cut back, 4 bases at V and 0 bases at J, with 15 bases in the middle. CDR1 and CDR2 from the germline V gene are LGHNA and YSLEER. CDR3 nucleotide sequence: TGCGCCAGCAGCCCCACGGCCTTACGAATGAACACTGAAGCTTTCTTT. Translating gives CASSPTALRMNTEAFF.

This clonotype was observed a handful of times. The rearrangement links TRBV12-3 or TRBV12-4 to TRBJ2-3; D remains unclear. The length of the CDR3 is 12 residues. Trimming removed 7 bases at V and 2 bases at J, with 7 bases between. Here the CDR3 reads CASTTYTDTQYF. The CDR3 coding sequence is TGTGCCAGCACCACTTACACAGATACGCAGTATTTT.

The chain recombines TRBV24-1 with TRBJ1-5, with D hard to call. This CDR3 has 14 residues. The V gene's germline CDR1 is KGHDR and CDR2 SFDVKD. The V and J ends lost 6 bases and 0 bases respectively, with 8 bases between them. CDR3 sequence reads: CATSSSYSNQPQHF. Written as DNA, the CDR3 is TGTGCCACCAGTAGTAGTTATAGCAATCAGCCCCAGCATTTT.